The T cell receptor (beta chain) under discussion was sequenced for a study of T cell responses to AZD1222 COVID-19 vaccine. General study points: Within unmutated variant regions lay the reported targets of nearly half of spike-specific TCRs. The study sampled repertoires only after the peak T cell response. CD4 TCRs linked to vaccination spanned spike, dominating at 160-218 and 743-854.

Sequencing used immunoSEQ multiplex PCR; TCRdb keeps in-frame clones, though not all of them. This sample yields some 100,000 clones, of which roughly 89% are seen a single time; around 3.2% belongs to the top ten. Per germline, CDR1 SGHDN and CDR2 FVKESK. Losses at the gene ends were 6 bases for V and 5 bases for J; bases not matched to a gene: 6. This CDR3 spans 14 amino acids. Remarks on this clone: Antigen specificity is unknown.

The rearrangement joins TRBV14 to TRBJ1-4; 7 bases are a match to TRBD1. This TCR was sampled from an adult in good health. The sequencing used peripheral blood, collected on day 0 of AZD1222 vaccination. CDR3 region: CASSRQGSNEKLFF. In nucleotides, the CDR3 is TGTGCCAGCAGTCGACAGGGCTCCAATGAAAAACTGTTTTTT. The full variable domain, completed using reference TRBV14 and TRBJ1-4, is EAGVTQFPSHSVIEKGQTVTLRCDPISGHDNLYWYRRVMGKEIKFLLHFVKESKQDESGMPNNRFLAERTGGTYSTLKVQPAELEDSGVYFCASSRQGSNEKLFFGSGTQLSVL.